This entry describes one TCR beta chain. Its antigen remains unidentified. This entry comes from a study of cytomegalovirus exposure and HLA in healthy donors. Study-level findings and limits: Through in vitro validation, three CMV-associated chains were shown to be specific for CMV antigens. The analysis excluded some indistinguishable V segments, including TRBV6-2 and TRBV6-3.

Use of 60 Vbeta and 13 Jbeta primers characterized the PCR. The data were produced by immunoSEQ multiplex PCR, yet TCRdb's version contains in-frame clones alone and is incomplete. In the table there are about 160,000 clones, around 82% of which are singletons. V was pared by 3 bases and J by 3 bases, with 8 bases between. Per the germline V gene, CDR1 is MRHNA and CDR2 is SNTAGT. The CDR3 spans 13 residues. The sequencing input was PBMCs. The chain carries TRBV6-4 and TRBJ1-1; D might be TRBD1 (5 bases). This TCR derives from a boy aged 2-15 years in good health and CMV-seronegative. This CDR3 reads CASSEQADTEAFF. The CDR3 DNA reads TGTGCCAGCAGTGAACAGGCAGACACTGAAGCTTTCTTT.